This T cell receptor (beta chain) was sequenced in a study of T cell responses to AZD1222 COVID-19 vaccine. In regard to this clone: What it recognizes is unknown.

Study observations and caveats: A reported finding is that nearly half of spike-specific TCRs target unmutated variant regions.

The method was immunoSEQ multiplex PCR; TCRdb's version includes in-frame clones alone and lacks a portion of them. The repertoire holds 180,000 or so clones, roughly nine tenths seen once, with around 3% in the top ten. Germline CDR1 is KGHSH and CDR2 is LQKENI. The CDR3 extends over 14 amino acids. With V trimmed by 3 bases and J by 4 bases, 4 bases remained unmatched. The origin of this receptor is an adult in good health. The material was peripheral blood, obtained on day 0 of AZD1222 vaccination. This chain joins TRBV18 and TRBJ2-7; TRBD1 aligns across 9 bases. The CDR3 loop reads CASSPIGQGYEQYF. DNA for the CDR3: TGTGCCAGCTCACCGATCGGACAGGGGTACGAGCAGTACTTC.